These 15 T cell receptor beta chains came from one sample sequenced in a study of T cells in Graves' hyperthyroidism and ophthalmopathy. Amplified TCR beta CDR3 regions derived from RNA transcripts. The HTBI set primed first-round TCR CDR3 RT-PCR. Each CDR3 protein is one row after TCRdb ran MiXCR on the multiplex PCR reads. The sample records hundreds of thousands of distinct CDR3 sequences, 11% to 15% being singletons. Source material: blood. These receptors were taken from a woman aged 25 to 39 with Graves' hyperthyroidism that later progressed to Graves' ophthalmopathy.

This clonotype was observed a handful of times. This rearrangement joins TRBV5-1 to TRBJ2-2, with D perhaps matching TRBD1 (6 bases). Trimming shortened V by 5 bases and J by 6 bases, and 14 bases separated the two germline ends. Germline V gene lookup returns CDR1 SGHRS and CDR2 YFSETQ. The CDR3 has 14 residues. The DNA for the CDR3 is TGCGCCAGCAGTTTTGGACAGAGGGCCGGGGAGCTGTTTTTT. Amino acids: CASSFGQRAGELFF.

The chain recombines TRBV7-9 with TRBJ1-3, with D perhaps matching TRBD1 (5 bases). Germline CDR1 SEHNR, CDR2 FQNEAQ (reference sequence). The CDR3 contains 17 residues. Deletions cut 6 bases from V and 3 bases from J, with 21 bases between. CDR3 sequence (DNA): TGTGCCAGCAGAGAATCCCCGGGACGGGGCTATGGAAACACCATATATTTT. It yields the protein CASRESPGRGYGNTIYF.

There are many counts of this clonotype. The chain combines TRBV12-3 or TRBV12-4 with TRBJ1-5; TRBD1 might be the D (5 bases). Trimming cost V 3 bases and J 7 bases, with 13 bases left between them. The CDR3 spans 14 residues. The CDR3 sequence: CASSFSLGTQPQHF. DNA for the CDR3: TGTGCCAGCAGTTTTTCTTTGGGGACGCAGCCCCAGCATTTT.

This clonotype was picked up a small number of times. The chain is built from TRBV7-9 and TRBJ1-2; D uncertain. Germline V lookup: CDR1 SEHNR, CDR2 FQNEAQ (reference sequence). V lost 1 base and J lost 14, with 14 bases in between. The CDR3 consists of 12 residues. The CDR3 DNA follows: TGTGCCAGCAGCTTAGATTTAAGGAATGTTACCTTC. It is translated as CASSLDLRNVTF. The full variable domain, completed using reference TRBV7-9 and TRBJ1-2, is DTGVSQNPRHKITKRGQNVTFRCDPISEHNRLYWYRQTLGQGPEFLTYFQNEAQLEKSRLLSDRFSAERPKGSFSTLEIQRTEQGDSAMYLCASSLDLRNVTFGSGTRLTVV.

This clonotype showed up many times. This chain joins TRBV20-1 and TRBJ2-7; 8 bases fit TRBD2. Germline lookup yields CDR1 DFQATT and CDR2 SNEGSKA (reference sequence). Trimming took 1 base from V and 0 from J; bases not matched to a gene: 5. The CDR3 contains 15 residues. CDR3 DNA: TGCAGTGCTAGAGTTGCGGGGGGAAGCTCCTACGAGCAGTACTTC. Translated: CSARVAGGSSYEQYF.

This clonotype was observed many times. V usage is TRBV12-3 or TRBV12-4 and J usage is TRBJ2-5; 7 bases match TRBD2. The V gene end was trimmed by 6 bases and the J gene end by 2 bases; junction bases not matched to a gene: 6. The CDR3 sequence is 14 residues long. CDR3 bases: TGTGCCAGCAGCCGACCGGGACTACAAGAGACCCAGTACTTC. Its protein product is CASSRPGLQETQYF.

DNA for the CDR3: TGTGCCAGCAGTAAAGCACAGGAGGTCCTGGAGCAGTACTTC. Its protein is CASSKAQEVLEQYF. V usage is TRBV6-5 and J usage is TRBJ2-7, with D perhaps assigned TRBD1 or TRBD2 (5 bases each). This CDR3 spans 14 amino acids. V gave up 5 bases and J gave up 7 bases, with 18 bases separating them. The V gene's germline CDR1 is MNHEY and CDR2 SVGAGI.

Many counts were recorded for this clonotype. V gene TRBV6-2 or TRBV6-3 combines with J gene TRBJ2-3; D remains unclear. With 6 bases removed from V and 4 bases from J, the gap between germline ends came to 8 bases. Germline CDR1 MNHEY, CDR2 SVGEGT. This CDR3 is built from 12 residues. In DNA, the CDR3 is TGTGCCAGCAGGCAAGCCGCAGATACGCAGTATTTT. Residues: CASRQAADTQYF.

J is TRBJ2-1 and V is TRBV20-1, with 11 positions matching TRBD2. Germline lookup yields CDR1 DFQATT and CDR2 SNEGSKA (reference sequence). The CDR3 spans 16 residues. V gave up 3 bases and J gave up 1 base; unmatched junction bases: 5. CDR3 protein: CSASSIAGGSYNEQFF. The CDR3 nucleotides are TGCAGTGCTAGTTCTATAGCGGGAGGGTCCTACAATGAGCAGTTCTTC.

This chain links TRBV28 with TRBJ1-5; D gene uncertain. This CDR3 spans 17 amino acids. Germline V gene sequence: CDR1 MDHEN, CDR2 SYDVKM. Trimming took 1 base from V and 4 from J, leaving 17 bases between them. The CDR3 coding sequence is TGTGCCAGCAGTTTATCCCACGTAGGACGGAAGAATCAGCCCCAGCATTTT. Translation: CASSLSHVGRKNQPQHF.

This clonotype was seen repeatedly, ten times or more. CDR3 amino acids: CSASRSAGTASHSNQPQHF. The CDR3 DNA is TGCAGTGCTTCCCGATCTGCCGGGACAGCTTCGCATAGCAATCAGCCCCAGCATTTT. This sequence joins TRBV20-1 and TRBJ1-5; 7 bases are shared with TRBD1. Germline CDR1 reads DFQATT; CDR2 reads SNEGSKA (reference sequence). The trim removed 5 bases at V and 0 bases at J, leaving 19 bases unmatched. The CDR3 runs 19 residues.

This clonotype has a count of ten or more. V and J are TRBV11-2 and TRBJ2-1; D is unresolved. V was clipped by 3 bases and J by 7 bases, with 10 bases between them. This CDR3 region has 13 residues. The germline V gene has CDR1 SGHAT and CDR2 FQNNGV. The CDR3: CASSLGLRNEQFF. DNA of the CDR3: TGTGCCAGCAGCTTGGGCCTTAGGAATGAGCAGTTCTTC.

This clonotype occurred many times. The rearrangement links TRBV27 to TRBJ1-1, with no clear D. The CDR3 has 13 amino acids. V dropped 1 base and J dropped 5 bases, with 8 bases sitting between them. Germline V gene sequence: CDR1 MNHEY, CDR2 SMNVEV (reference sequence). The DNA for the CDR3 is TGTGCCAGCAGTTTATTGTCGGAAACTGAAGCTTTCTTT. Protein: CASSLLSETEAFF.

This clonotype was counted a few times. The V and J genes are TRBV3-1 and TRBJ2-7; D unclear. V was clipped by 2 bases and J by 3 bases, with 11 bases between them. The CDR3 loop spans 14 amino acids. The V gene's germline CDR1 is LGHDT and CDR2 YNNKEL (reference sequence). The CDR3 DNA is TGTGCCAGCAGCCAACAAGGCGCAATCTACGAGCAGTACTTC. Its protein product is CASSQQGAIYEQYF.

In its sample, this clonotype was seen a few times. The rearrangement joins TRBV6-5 to TRBJ1-1; D gene uncertain. Germline lookup yields CDR1 MNHEY and CDR2 SVGAGI. The V and J ends lost 2 bases and 4 bases respectively, with 14 bases between them. This CDR3 has 15 amino acids. CDR3 nucleotide sequence: TGTGCCAGCAGTTACCAGCCGGCTTCGGGCACTGAAGCTTTCTTT. The encoded protein is CASSYQPASGTEAFF.